The text below deals with one TCR beta chain. V lost 7 bases and J lost 8, with 20 bases in between. Germline lookup yields CDR1 LNHDA and CDR2 SQIVND (reference sequence). The CDR3 runs to 15 residues. Using immunoSEQ multiplex PCR, the repertoire was profiled, and TCRdb retains in-frame clones only, with some absent. The sample contains 490,000 or so clones, about 88% of which appear only once. This sample was included in a study of blood T cell repertoires in COVID-19. Study-level background: There were acute and convalescent COVID-19 samples, and they came from the United States, Italy and Spain.

The sequence was obtained from a woman aged 55 to 70 who had recovered from COVID-19. The rearrangement uses TRBV19 and TRBJ1-4; D ambiguous. Sequenced: PBMCs or T cells enriched from blood (not recorded which). Here the CDR3 DNA reads TGTGCCAGTAAGACCCCTAGAACGGTGGAGGAAAAACTGTTTTTT. Encoded protein: CASKTPRTVEEKLFF.